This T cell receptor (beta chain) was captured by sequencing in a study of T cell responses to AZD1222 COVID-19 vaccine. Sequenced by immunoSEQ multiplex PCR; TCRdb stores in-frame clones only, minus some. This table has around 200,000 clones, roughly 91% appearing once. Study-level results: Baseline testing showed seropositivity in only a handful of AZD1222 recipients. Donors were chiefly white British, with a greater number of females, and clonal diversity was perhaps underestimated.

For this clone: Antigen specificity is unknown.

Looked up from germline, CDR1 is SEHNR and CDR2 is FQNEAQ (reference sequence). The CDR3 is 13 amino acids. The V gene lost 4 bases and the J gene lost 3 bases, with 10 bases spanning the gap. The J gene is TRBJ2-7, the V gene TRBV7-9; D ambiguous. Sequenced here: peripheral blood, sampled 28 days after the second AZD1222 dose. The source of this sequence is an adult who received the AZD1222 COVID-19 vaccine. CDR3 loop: CASSSDSFYEQYF. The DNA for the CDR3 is TGTGCCAGCAGCTCAGACTCCTTCTACGAGCAGTACTTC. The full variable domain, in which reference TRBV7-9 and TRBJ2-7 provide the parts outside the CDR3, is DTGVSQNPRHKITKRGQNVTFRCDPISEHNRLYWYRQTLGQGPEFLTYFQNEAQLEKSRLLSDRFSAERPKGSFSTLEIQRTEQGDSAMYLCASSSDSFYEQYFGPGTRLTVT.